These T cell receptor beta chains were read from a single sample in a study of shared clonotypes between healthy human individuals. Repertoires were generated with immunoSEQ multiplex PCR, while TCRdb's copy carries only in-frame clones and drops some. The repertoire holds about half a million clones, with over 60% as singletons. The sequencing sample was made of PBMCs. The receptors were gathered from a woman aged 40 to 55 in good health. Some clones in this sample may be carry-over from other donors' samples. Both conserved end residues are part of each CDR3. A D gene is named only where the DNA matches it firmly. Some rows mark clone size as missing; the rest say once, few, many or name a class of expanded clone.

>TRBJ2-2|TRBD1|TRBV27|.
CASSFGQGATGELFF
TGTGCCAGCAGTTTTGGGCAGGGGGCTACCGGGGAGCTGTTTTTT
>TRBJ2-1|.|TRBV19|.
CASSVSSSYNEQFF
TGTGCCAGTAGTGTCTCTAGCTCCTACAATGAGCAGTTCTTC
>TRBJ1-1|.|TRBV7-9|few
CASSQNPREAEAFF
TGTGCCAGCAGCCAAAACCCCAGGGAAGCTGAAGCTTTCTTT
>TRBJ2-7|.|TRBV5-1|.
CASSLGVGQDEQYF
TGCGCCAGCAGCTTGGGGGTTGGACAAGACGAGCAGTACTTC
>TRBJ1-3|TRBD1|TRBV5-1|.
CASSKGQLGDTIYF
TGCGCCAGCAGCAAGGGACAGCTCGGGGACACCATATATTTT
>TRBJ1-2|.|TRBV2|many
CASFGGADDYGYTF
TGTGCCAGCTTCGGGGGGGCAGATGACTATGGCTACACCTTC
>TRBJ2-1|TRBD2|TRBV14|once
CASSQPGLAGPMTPYNEQFF
TGTGCCAGCAGCCAGCCGGGACTAGCGGGACCCATGACCCCCTACAATGAGCAGTTCTTC
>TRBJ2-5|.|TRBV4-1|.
CASSQVRGTGETQYF
TGCGCCAGCAGCCAAGTTAGGGGCACCGGAGAGACCCAGTACTTC
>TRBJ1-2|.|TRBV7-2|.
CASSPRGQGHGYTF
TGTGCCAGCAGCCCGCGCGGGCAGGGCCATGGCTACACCTTC
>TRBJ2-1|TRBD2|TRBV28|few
CASTTTSGRNNEQFF
TGTGCCAGCACCACGACTAGCGGCCGAAACAATGAGCAGTTCTTC
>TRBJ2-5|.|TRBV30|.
CAWSVRAAGQETQYF
TGTGCCTGGAGTGTACGGGCGGCAGGACAAGAGACCCAGTACTTC
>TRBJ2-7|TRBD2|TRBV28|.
CASSGTSGISAAFEQYF
TGTGCCAGCAGTGGGACTAGCGGGATTTCGGCCGCTTTCGAGCAGTACTTC
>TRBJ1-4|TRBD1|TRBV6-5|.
CASSYTTGMNEKLFF
TGTGCCAGCAGTTACACGACAGGGATGAATGAAAAACTGTTTTTT
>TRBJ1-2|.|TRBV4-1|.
CASSQESGRPFYGYTF
TGCGCCAGCAGCCAAGAATCCGGGCGCCCTTTCTATGGCTACACCTTC
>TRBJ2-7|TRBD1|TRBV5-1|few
CASSRTTGSNEQYF
TGCGCCAGCAGCAGGACGACAGGGTCGAACGAGCAGTACTTC
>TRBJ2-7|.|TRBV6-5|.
CASSYGGNYEQYF
TGTGCCAGCAGTTACGGAGGAAACTACGAGCAGTACTTC
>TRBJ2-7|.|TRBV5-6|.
CASSSAGRGPYEQYF
TGTGCCAGCAGCTCCGCCGGACGGGGTCCCTACGAGCAGTACTTC
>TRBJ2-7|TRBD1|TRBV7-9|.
CASSPGTAFSYEQYF
TGTGCCAGCAGTCCCGGGACAGCCTTCTCCTACGAGCAGTACTTC
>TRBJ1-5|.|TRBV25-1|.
CASRGSFNQPQHF
TGTGCCAGCAGGGGCAGTTTCAATCAGCCCCAGCATTTT
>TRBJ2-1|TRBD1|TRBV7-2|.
CASSTQSGTAYNEQFF
TGTGCCAGCAGCACCCAATCCGGGACAGCCTACAATGAGCAGTTCTTC
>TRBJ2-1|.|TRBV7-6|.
CASSLAAVNEQFF
TGTGCCAGCAGCTTAGCAGCTGTCAATGAGCAGTTCTTC
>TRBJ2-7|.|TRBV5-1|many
CASSLASGQDAKSYEQYF
TGCGCCAGCAGCTTGGCGTCAGGGCAGGATGCCAAGTCCTACGAGCAGTACTTC
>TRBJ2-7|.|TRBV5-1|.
CASSLSPSSYEQYF
TGCGCCAGCAGCCTTTCCCCTAGCTCCTACGAGCAGTACTTC